These 20 T cell receptor beta chains were all obtained from the same sample, sequenced in a study of identical twins. TCRdb re-called the 5' RACE reads with MiXCR, one entry per CDR3 protein. Of roughly 280,000 distinct CDR3 sequences listed, just under 9.5% are singletons. This sample also appeared in a second study, on yellow fever vaccine responses in identical twins.

Material: CD8+ T cells sorted from blood. These receptors all stem from a woman under 30 in good health.

This clonotype was detected ten times or more. Written as DNA, the CDR3 is TGTGCCAGCAGTTTAGGTTTCGGGGCTAACTACGAGCAGTACTTC. Translating gives CASSLGFGANYEQYF. J is TRBJ2-7 and V is TRBV12-3 or TRBV12-4, with D perhaps assigned TRBD1 or TRBD2 (5 bases each). V was shortened by 1 base and J by 3 bases, with 13 bases between the two germline ends. The CDR3 runs 15 residues.

This clonotype has a count of ten or more. V and J are TRBV25-1 and TRBJ2-7; D is unresolved. Germline V CDR1 and CDR2: MGHDK, SYGVNS. V was cut by 2 bases and J by 0 bases, with 5 bases left in between. The CDR3 has 13 amino acids. CDR3 residues: CASSEENSYEQYF. CDR3 sequence (DNA): TGTGCCAGCAGTGAAGAGAACTCCTACGAGCAGTACTTC.

This clonotype was recorded many times. V and J are TRBV29-1 and TRBJ2-7; D unresolved. This CDR3 has 12 residues. Germline lookup yields CDR1 SQVTM and CDR2 ANQGSEA. Deletions cut 0 bases from V and 0 bases from J, with 3 bases between. The CDR3 DNA reads as TGCAGCGTTGAAGAGAGCTCCTACGAGCAGTACTTC. Protein product: CSVEESSYEQYF.

Ten or more counts support this clonotype. A read error may account for a junction end that differs from germline. The chain combines TRBV4-3 with TRBJ2-1; 11 nucleotides match TRBD2. The CDR3 runs 15 residues. CDR1 is LGHNA and CDR2 is YSLEER in the germline V gene. The CDR3 protein is CASSPGTSGYNEQFF. CDR3 nucleotide sequence: TGTGCCAGCAGCCCCGGGACTAGCGGCTACAATGAGCAGTTCTTC.

This clonotype was observed at least ten times. This chain joins TRBV7-9 and TRBJ2-7; D call uncertain. Trimming took off 3 bases at V and 7 bases at J, with 10 bases between the two ends. Germline CDR1 SEHNR, CDR2 FQNEAQ (reference sequence). This CDR3 is 12 amino acids long. CDR3 sequence: CASSFPRLEQYF. For the CDR3, the DNA is TGTGCCAGCAGCTTTCCGAGGTTGGAGCAGTACTTC.

The chain couples TRBV10-3 to TRBJ2-5, with TRBD2 matching 9 bases. The CDR3 contains 14 residues. Germline V gene data show CDR1 as ENHRY and CDR2 as SYGVKD. The ends lost 9 bases at V and 2 bases at J; junction bases unmatched: 7. The CDR3 DNA reads TGTGCCATTGATAGCGGGAGATCGCAAGAGACCCAGTACTTC. Translating it yields CAIDSGRSQETQYF.

This clonotype was seen at least ten times. This chain links TRBV6-4 with TRBJ2-2; D ambiguous. Trimming left V 3 bases short and J 6 bases short, with 8 bases between. CDR1 and CDR2 from the germline V gene are MRHNA and SNTAGT. CDR3 length: 13 residues. CDR3: CASSDEPSGELFF. CDR3 in DNA: TGTGCCAGCAGTGATGAGCCGTCCGGGGAGCTGTTTTTT.

This clonotype was detected ten times or more. The CDR3 loop reads CASSLIGAPLDGQFF. CDR3 DNA: TGTGCCAGCAGCTTAATTGGGGCGCCGCTCGACGGGCAGTTCTTC. The chain combines TRBV7-9 with TRBJ2-1, with D possibly matching TRBD1 (5 bases). V was cut by 2 bases and J by 12 bases, with 20 bases left in between. Germline V gene data show CDR1 as SEHNR and CDR2 as FQNEAQ (reference sequence). CDR3 length: 15 amino acids. Based on the CDR3 plus reference TRBV7-9 and TRBJ2-1, the full variable domain is DTGVSQNPRHKITKRGQNVTFRCDPISEHNRLYWYRQTLGQGPEFLTYFQNEAQLEKSRLLSDRFSAERPKGSFSTLEIQRTEQGDSAMYLCASSLIGAPLDGQFFGPGTRLTVL.

The chain has TRBV29-1 and TRBJ2-1, with D unresolved. Germline V gene lookup returns CDR1 SQVTM and CDR2 ANQGSEA. This CDR3 contains 14 residues. Trimming took off 1 base at V and 3 bases at J, with 10 bases between the two ends. The CDR3 spells CSVEAGSDYNEQFF. In DNA form, the CDR3 reads TGCAGCGTTGAAGCTGGGTCAGACTACAATGAGCAGTTCTTC.

The chain has TRBV7-2 and TRBJ2-7; D remains ambiguous. The germline gives CDR1 SGHTA, CDR2 FQGNSA. The CDR3 consists of 12 residues. The V gene lost 5 bases and the J gene lost 6 bases, with 11 bases spanning the gap. The CDR3 loop is CASSDTLLEQYF. CDR3 DNA: TGTGCCAGCAGCGATACCTTACTCGAGCAGTACTTC.

J is TRBJ2-1 and V is TRBV29-1, with 11 bases identical to TRBD1. V lost 5 bases and J lost 10; bases outside the gene matches: 10. This CDR3 contains 14 residues. Germline CDR1 is SQVTM and CDR2 is ANQGSEA. As DNA, the CDR3 is TGCAGCGTTCCCCGGACAGGGGGCTTTGGGGAGCAGTTCTTC. Translation: CSVPRTGGFGEQFF.

This clonotype has just a few counts. The V call is TRBV7-2, the J call TRBJ2-7, with D possibly being TRBD1 (5 bases). Trimming cost V 1 base and J 2 bases, with 9 bases left between them. CDR1 is SGHTA and CDR2 is FQGNSA in the germline V gene. The CDR3 has 14 residues. The CDR3 region has the DNA TGTGCCAGCAGCTTAGGGACAACGCCCTACGAGCAGTACTTC. Translated, it gives CASSLGTTPYEQYF.

Comments on this clonotype: Germline is not matched at one junction end, which may reflect a read error. The gene calls are TRBV4-1 and TRBJ2-2, with 7 bases identical to TRBD2. Germline V gives CDR1 MGHRA, CDR2 YSYEKL. This CDR3 spans 15 amino acids. The DNA of the CDR3 is TGCGCCAGCACCCAACTAGCGCAGAACACCGGGGAGCTGTTTTTT. Protein product: CASTQLAQNTGELFF.

This clonotype was observed a handful of times. The rearrangement uses TRBV6-1 and TRBJ1-6; tentative D call: TRBD1 (5 bases). Trimming removed 7 bases at V and 9 bases at J, with 16 bases between. The CDR3 length is 14 residues. Germline lookup yields CDR1 MNHNS and CDR2 SASEGT. The CDR3 sequence is CASNLSEGSSPLHF. Here the CDR3 DNA reads TGTGCCAGCAACCTTTCGGAGGGGTCTTCACCCCTCCACTTT.

V usage is TRBV10-3 and J usage is TRBJ1-1; D is possibly TRBD1 (5 bases). The V and J ends lost 4 bases and 1 base respectively, with 13 bases between them. Germline V gives CDR1 ENHRY, CDR2 SYGVKD. CDR3 length equals 15 residues. Here the CDR3 DNA reads TGTGCCATCAGTGGGCAGCTAGGACAGAACACTGAAGCTTTCTTT. It yields the protein CAISGQLGQNTEAFF.

The V gene is TRBV6-1, the J gene TRBJ2-7; D remains unclear. Trimming took off 7 bases at V and 0 bases at J, with 10 bases between the two ends. From germline, CDR1 is MNHNS and CDR2 SASEGT. CDR3 size: 13 residues. The CDR3 DNA sequence: TGTGCCAGCACCGGACGGCACTCCTACGAGCAGTACTTC. Its protein is CASTGRHSYEQYF.

This clonotype was counted at least ten times. The V and J genes are TRBV7-6 and TRBJ2-1; 7 nucleotides agree with TRBD2. V lost 1 base, J lost 8 bases, and 2 bases stayed unmatched. This CDR3 is built from 13 residues. CDR1 is SGHVS and CDR2 is FNYEAQ in the germline V gene. CDR3: CASSLGGGYEQFF. The CDR3 nucleotides read TGTGCCAGCAGCTTAGGGGGGGGGTATGAGCAGTTCTTC.

The chain uses TRBV30 and TRBJ2-7; D gene uncertain. The V end lost 0 bases, the J end lost 2 bases, and 8 bases lay between the germline ends. CDR1 and CDR2 from the germline V gene are GTSNPN and SVGIG (reference sequence). The CDR3 is 13 amino acids. The CDR3 region is CAWSVRYTYEQYF. As DNA, the CDR3 is TGTGCCTGGAGTGTACGGTATACCTACGAGCAGTACTTC. Complete variable domain (other parts from reference TRBV30 and TRBJ2-7): SQTIHQWPATLVQPVGSPLSLECTVEGTSNPNLYWYRQAAGRGLQLLFYSVGIGQISSEVPQNLSASRPQDRQFILSSKKLLLSDSGFYLCAWSVRYTYEQYFGPGTRLTVT.

This clonotype appeared a few times. This sequence joins TRBV7-9 and TRBJ1-6; no clear D gene. Germline V gene sequence: CDR1 SEHNR, CDR2 FQNEAQ (reference sequence). The CDR3 covers 15 residues. V was pared by 5 bases and J by 0 bases, with 8 bases between. The chain's CDR3 is CASSPQSSYNSPLHF. The CDR3 nucleotides are TGTGCCAGCAGCCCCCAGAGCTCCTATAATTCACCCCTCCACTTT.

This clonotype was seen many times. CDR3 protein: CASSVLAGGFGEQFF. The CDR3 DNA is TGTGCCAGCAGCGTACTAGCGGGAGGTTTTGGTGAGCAGTTCTTC. The V gene is TRBV5-5, the J gene TRBJ2-1, with TRBD2 matching over 12 bases. CDR1 is SGHKS, CDR2 YYEKEE, per germline (reference sequence). The CDR3 loop spans 15 amino acids. V shed 4 bases and J 9 bases; nucleotides not matched to a gene: 8. Based on the CDR3 plus reference TRBV5-5 and TRBJ2-1, the full variable domain is DAGVTQSPTHLIKTRGQQVTLRCSPISGHKSVSWYQQVLGQGPQFIFQYYEKEERGRGNFPDRFSARQFPNYSSELNVNALLLGDSALYLCASSVLAGGFGEQFFGPGTRLTVL.